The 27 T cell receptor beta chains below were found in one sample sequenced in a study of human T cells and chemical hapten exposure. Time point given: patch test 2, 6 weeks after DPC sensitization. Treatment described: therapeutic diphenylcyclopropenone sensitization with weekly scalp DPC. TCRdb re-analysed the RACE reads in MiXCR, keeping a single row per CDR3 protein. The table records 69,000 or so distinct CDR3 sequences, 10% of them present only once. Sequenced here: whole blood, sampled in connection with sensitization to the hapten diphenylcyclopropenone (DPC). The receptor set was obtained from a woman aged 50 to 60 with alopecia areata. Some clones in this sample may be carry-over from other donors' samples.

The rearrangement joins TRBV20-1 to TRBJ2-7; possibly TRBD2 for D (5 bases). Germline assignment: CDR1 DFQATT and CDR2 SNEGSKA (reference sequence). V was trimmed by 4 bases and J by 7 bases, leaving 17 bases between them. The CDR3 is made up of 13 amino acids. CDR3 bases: TGCAGTGCTACCGGACTTCTCCTTAGGGAGCAGTACTTC. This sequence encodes CSATGLLLREQYF.

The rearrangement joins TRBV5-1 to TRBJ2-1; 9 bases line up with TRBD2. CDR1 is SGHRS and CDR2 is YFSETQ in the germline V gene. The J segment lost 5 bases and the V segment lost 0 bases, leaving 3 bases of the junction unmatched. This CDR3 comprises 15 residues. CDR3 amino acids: CASSLGLAEHNEQFF. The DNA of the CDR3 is TGCGCCAGCAGCTTGGGACTAGCGGAACACAATGAGCAGTTCTTC.

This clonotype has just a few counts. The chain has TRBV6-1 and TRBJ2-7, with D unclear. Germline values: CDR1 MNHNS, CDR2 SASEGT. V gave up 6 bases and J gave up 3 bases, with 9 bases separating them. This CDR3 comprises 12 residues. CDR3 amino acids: CASRLDLYEQYF. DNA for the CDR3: TGTGCCAGCAGGCTGGATCTCTACGAGCAGTACTTC.

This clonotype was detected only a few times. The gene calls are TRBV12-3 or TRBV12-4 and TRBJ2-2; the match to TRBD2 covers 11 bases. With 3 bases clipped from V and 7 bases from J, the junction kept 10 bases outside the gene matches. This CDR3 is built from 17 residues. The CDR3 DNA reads TGTGCCAGCAGTTTCCTCACTAGCGGGAGAATGGGCGGGGAGCTGTTTTTT. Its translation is CASSFLTSGRMGGELFF.

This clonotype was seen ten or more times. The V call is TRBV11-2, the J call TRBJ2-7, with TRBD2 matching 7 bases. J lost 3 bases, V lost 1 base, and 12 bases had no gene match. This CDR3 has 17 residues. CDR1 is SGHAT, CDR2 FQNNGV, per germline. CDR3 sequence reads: CASSLGRVLAAYYEQYF. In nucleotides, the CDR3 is TGTGCCAGCAGCTTAGGACGTGTGCTAGCGGCATACTACGAGCAGTACTTC.

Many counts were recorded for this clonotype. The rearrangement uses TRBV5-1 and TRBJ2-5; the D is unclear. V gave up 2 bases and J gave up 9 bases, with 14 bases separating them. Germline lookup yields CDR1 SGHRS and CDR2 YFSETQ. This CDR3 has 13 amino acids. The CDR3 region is CASSLEGSGSQYF. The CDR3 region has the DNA TGCGCCAGCAGCTTAGAAGGCTCCGGATCCCAGTACTTC.

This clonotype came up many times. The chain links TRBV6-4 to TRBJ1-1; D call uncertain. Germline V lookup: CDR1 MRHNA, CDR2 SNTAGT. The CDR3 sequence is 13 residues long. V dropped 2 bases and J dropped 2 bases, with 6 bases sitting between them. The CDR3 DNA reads TGTGCCAGCAGTGACCAACATAACACTGAAGCTTTCTTT. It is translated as CASSDQHNTEAFF.

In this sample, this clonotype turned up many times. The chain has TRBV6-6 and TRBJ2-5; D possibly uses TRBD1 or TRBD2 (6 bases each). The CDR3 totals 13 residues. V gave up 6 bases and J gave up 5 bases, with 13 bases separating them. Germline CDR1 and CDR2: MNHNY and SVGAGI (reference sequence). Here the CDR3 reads CASRTGGAETQYF. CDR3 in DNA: TGTGCCAGCAGGACAGGCGGGGCGGAGACCCAGTACTTC.

CDR3 in DNA: TGCAGCGTTGAAGGGGGGGCAGGAGTTAACTATGGCTACACCTTC. Translation: CSVEGGAGVNYGYTF. This chain joins TRBV29-1 and TRBJ1-2; tentative D call: TRBD1 (6 bases). Trimming removed 1 base from V and 1 base from J, with 13 bases in between. The CDR3 runs 15 residues. The germline CDR1 and CDR2 sequences are SQVTM and ANQGSEA.

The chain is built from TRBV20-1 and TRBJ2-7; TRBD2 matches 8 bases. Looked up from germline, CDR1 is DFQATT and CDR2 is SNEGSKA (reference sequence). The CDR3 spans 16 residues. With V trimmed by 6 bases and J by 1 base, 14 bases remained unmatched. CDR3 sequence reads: CSASPALPGGSYEQYF. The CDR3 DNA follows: TGCAGTGCCAGCCCTGCCCTTCCGGGGGGGTCCTACGAGCAGTACTTC.

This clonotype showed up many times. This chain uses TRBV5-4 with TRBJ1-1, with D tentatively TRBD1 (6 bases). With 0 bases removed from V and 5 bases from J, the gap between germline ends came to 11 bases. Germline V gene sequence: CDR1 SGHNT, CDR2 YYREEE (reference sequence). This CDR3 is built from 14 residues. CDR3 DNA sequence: TGTGCCAGCAGCTTGGAGGGGGTCCGAACTGAAGCTTTCTTT. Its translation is CASSLEGVRTEAFF.

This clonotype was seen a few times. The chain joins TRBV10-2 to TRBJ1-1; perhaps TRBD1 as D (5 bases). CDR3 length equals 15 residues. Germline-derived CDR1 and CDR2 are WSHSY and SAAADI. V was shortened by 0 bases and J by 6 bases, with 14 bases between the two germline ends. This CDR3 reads CASSESGGIGPEAFF. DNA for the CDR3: TGCGCCAGCAGTGAGTCGGGGGGGATTGGACCTGAAGCTTTCTTT.

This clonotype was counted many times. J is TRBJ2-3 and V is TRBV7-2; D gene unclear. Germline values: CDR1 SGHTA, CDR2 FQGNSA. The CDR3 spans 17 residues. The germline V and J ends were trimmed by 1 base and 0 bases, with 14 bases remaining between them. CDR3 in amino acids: CASSLGMLPRSTDTQYF. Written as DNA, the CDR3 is TGTGCCAGCAGCTTAGGAATGCTGCCACGAAGCACAGATACGCAGTATTTT.

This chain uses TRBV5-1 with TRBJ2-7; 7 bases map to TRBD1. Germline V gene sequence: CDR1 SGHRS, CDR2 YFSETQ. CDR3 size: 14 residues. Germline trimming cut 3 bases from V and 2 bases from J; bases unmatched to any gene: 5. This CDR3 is CASSSGTATYEQYF. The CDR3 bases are TGCGCCAGCAGCTCCGGGACAGCGACCTACGAGCAGTACTTC.

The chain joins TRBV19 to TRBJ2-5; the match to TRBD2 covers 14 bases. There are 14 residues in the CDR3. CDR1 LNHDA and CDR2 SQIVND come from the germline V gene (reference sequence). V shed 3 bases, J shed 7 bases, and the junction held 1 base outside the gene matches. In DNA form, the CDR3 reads TGTGCCAGTAGTATTGGGACTAGCGGGGGGACCCAGTACTTC. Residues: CASSIGTSGGTQYF.

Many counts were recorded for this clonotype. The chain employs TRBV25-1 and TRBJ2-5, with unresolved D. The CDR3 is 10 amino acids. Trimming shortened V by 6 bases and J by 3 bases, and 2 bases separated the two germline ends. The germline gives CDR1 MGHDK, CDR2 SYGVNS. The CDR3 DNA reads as TGTGCCAGCAGGGAAGAGACCCAGTACTTC. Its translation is CASREETQYF.

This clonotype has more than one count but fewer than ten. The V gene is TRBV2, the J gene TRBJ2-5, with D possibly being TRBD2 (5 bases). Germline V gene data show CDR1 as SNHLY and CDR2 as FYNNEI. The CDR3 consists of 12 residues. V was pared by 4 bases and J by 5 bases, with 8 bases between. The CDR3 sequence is CASSGRGETQYF. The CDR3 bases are TGTGCCAGCAGTGGACGGGGTGAGACCCAGTACTTC.

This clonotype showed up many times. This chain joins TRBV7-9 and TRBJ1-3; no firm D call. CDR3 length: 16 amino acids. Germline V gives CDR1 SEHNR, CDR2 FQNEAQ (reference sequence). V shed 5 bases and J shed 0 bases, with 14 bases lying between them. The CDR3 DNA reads TGTGCCAGCAGCCTCCTCGTCCAAAGCTCTGGAAACACCATATATTTT. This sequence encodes CASSLLVQSSGNTIYF.

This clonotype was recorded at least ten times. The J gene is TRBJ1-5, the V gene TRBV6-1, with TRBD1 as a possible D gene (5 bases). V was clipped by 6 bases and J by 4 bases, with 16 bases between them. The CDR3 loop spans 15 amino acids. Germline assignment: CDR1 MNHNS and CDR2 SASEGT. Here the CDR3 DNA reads TGTGCCAGCAGAACAGGAGCCGCTATGAATCAGCCCCAGCATTTT. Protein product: CASRTGAAMNQPQHF.

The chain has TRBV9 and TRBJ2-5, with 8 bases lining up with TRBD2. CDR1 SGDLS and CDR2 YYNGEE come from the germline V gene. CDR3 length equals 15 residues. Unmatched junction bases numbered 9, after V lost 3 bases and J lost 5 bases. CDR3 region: CASSAGTSYPETQYF. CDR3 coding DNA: TGTGCCAGCAGCGCCGGGACTAGTTATCCGGAGACCCAGTACTTC.

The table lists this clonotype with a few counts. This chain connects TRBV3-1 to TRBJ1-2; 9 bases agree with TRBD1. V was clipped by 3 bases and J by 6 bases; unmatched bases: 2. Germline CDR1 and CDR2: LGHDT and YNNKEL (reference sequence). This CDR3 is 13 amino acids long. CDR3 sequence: CASSQRTGDGYTF. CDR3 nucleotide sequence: TGTGCCAGCAGCCAGCGGACAGGGGATGGCTACACCTTC.

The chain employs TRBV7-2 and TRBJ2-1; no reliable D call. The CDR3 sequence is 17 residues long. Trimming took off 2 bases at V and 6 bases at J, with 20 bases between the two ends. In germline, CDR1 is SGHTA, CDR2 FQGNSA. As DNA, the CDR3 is TGTGCCAGCAGCTTAAGCAGTGGGTTGGGTGCGATCAATGAGCAGTTCTTC. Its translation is CASSLSSGLGAINEQFF.

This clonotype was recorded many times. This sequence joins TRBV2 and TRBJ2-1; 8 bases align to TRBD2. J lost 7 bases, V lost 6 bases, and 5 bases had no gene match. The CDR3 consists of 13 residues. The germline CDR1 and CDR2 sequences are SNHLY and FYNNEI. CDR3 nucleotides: TGTGCCAGCAGCCGGACTAGCCAGAATGAGCAGTTCTTC. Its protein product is CASSRTSQNEQFF.

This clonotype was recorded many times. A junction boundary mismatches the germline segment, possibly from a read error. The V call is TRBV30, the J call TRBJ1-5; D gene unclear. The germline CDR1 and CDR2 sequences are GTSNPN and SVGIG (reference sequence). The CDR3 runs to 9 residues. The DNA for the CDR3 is TGCGACCGTAATCAGCCCCAGCATTTT. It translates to CDRNQPQHF.

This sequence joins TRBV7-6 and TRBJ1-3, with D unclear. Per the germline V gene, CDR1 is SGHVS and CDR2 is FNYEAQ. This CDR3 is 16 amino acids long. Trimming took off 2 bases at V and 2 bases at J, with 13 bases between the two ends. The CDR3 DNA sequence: TGTGCCAGCAGCTTAACGATCTGGATGCCTGGAAACACCATATATTTT. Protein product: CASSLTIWMPGNTIYF.

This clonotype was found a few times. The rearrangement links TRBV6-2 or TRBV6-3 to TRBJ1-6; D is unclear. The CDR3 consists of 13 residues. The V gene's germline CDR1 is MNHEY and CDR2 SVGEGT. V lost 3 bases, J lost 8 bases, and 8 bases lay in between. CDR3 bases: TGTGCCAGCAGTTATCGAGCGGATTCACCCCTCCACTTT. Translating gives CASSYRADSPLHF.

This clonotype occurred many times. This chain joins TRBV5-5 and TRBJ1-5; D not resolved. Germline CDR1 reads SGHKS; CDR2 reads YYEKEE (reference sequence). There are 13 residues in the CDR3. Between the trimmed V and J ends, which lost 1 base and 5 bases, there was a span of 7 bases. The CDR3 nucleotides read TGTGCCAGCAGCTTGATCTGGGATCAGCCCCAGCATTTT. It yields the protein CASSLIWDQPQHF.